The T cell receptor beta chain described here comes from a study of T cell responses to AZD1222 COVID-19 vaccine. The protocol was immunoSEQ multiplex PCR, while the TCRdb copy is restricted to in-frame clones and leaves out a portion. Of some 150,000 clones listed, approximately 92% are singletons. The sequences come from peripheral blood, collected on day 0 of AZD1222 vaccination. The sequence was collected from an adult in good health.

In DNA, the CDR3 is TGTGCCAGCAGACCTGGACAGGGACGAAATCAGCCCCAGCATTTT. Protein: CASRPGQGRNQPQHF. This rearrangement joins TRBV6-5 to TRBJ1-5, with TRBD1 matching 8 bases. Per the germline V gene, CDR1 is MNHEY and CDR2 is SVGAGI. Trimming cost V 6 bases and J 4 bases; bases outside gene matches: 8. The CDR3 consists of 15 residues.